The 29 T cell receptor beta chains below come from one sample, sequenced in a study of blood T cell repertoires in COVID-19. The repertoire was sequenced with immunoSEQ multiplex PCR; TCRdb's copy has only in-frame clones and lacks some. The sample consists of more than 350,000 clones, 89% of them appearing once. Sequencing used peripheral blood. These receptors all come from a woman younger than 45 with COVID-19, enrolled during active disease.

The rearrangement joins TRBV10-2 to TRBJ2-7; D remains unclear. Germline CDR1 is WSHSY and CDR2 is SAAADI. The V end was cut by 2 bases, the J end by 3 bases, with 8 bases between. The CDR3 runs to 13 residues. The CDR3 region is CASSENRNYEQYF. The CDR3 nucleotides are TGCGCCAGCAGTGAGAACAGAAACTACGAGCAGTACTTC.

The chain recombines TRBV9 with TRBJ2-5, with 14 bases that match TRBD2. The trim removed 5 bases at V and 2 bases at J, leaving 5 bases unmatched. This CDR3 has 16 amino acids. CDR1 and CDR2 (germline): SGDLS, YYNGEE. The CDR3 here is CASSRGTSGSQETQYF. The CDR3 DNA reads as TGTGCCAGCAGTAGGGGGACTAGCGGGAGTCAAGAGACCCAGTACTTC.

The V call is TRBV5-8, the J call TRBJ2-3; TRBD1 aligns across 8 bases. J was trimmed by 0 bases and V by 4 bases; bases with no gene match: 4. The germline V gene has CDR1 SGHTS and CDR2 YDEGEE. The CDR3 is 15 amino acids. The CDR3 DNA reads as TGTGCCAGCAGCCTAGGACAGGGAAGCACAGATACGCAGTATTTT. Translating it yields CASSLGQGSTDTQYF.

The gene calls are TRBV29-1 and TRBJ2-1, with D perhaps matching TRBD2 (5 bases). V lost 8 bases to trimming and J lost 3 bases, with 11 bases between them. The CDR3 is 12 amino acids. The germline V gene has CDR1 SQVTM and CDR2 ANQGSEA. Here the CDR3 reads CSLSGGYNEQFF. The CDR3 nucleotides are TGCAGCCTAAGTGGAGGCTACAATGAGCAGTTCTTC.

The chain employs TRBV28 and TRBJ2-5; D remains unclear. With 6 bases removed from V and 4 bases from J, the gap between germline ends came to 12 bases. The CDR3 is made up of 13 amino acids. CDR1 is MDHEN, CDR2 SYDVKM, per germline. CDR3 region: CASSSSQLETQYF. The CDR3 nucleotides are TGTGCCAGCAGCTCCTCCCAGTTAGAGACCCAGTACTTC.

The chain carries TRBV11-3 and TRBJ2-3; D is possibly TRBD2 (6 bases). The CDR3 is made up of 13 amino acids. Germline CDR1 and CDR2: SGHNT and YENEEA. Trimming took off 1 base at V and 9 bases at J, with 11 bases between the two ends. In DNA form, the CDR3 reads TGTGCCAGCAGCTTAGGTGATGGGGGGACGCAGTATTTT. Its protein product is CASSLGDGGTQYF.

The J gene is TRBJ1-1, the V gene TRBV28; the D is unclear. The V gene's germline CDR1 is MDHEN and CDR2 SYDVKM. The CDR3 loop spans 12 amino acids. The V end was cut by 3 bases, the J end by 9 bases, with 11 bases between. CDR3 sequence (DNA): TGTGCCAGCAGTTTCTCGACCGGGAAAGCTTTCTTT. Amino acids: CASSFSTGKAFF.

The chain carries TRBV4-3 and TRBJ1-4, with 11 bases lining up with TRBD1. After removal of 0 bases from V and 7 bases from J, the junction contained 7 bases not matched to a gene. Germline V gene sequence: CDR1 LGHNA, CDR2 YSLEER. This CDR3 comprises 17 residues. In DNA, the CDR3 is TGCGCCAGCAGCCAAGATGGGACAGGGGGGAGTGGTGAAAAACTGTTTTTT. This codes for CASSQDGTGGSGEKLFF.

The V gene is TRBV2, the J gene TRBJ2-1; D is undetermined. Trimming took 4 bases from V and 4 from J, leaving 14 bases between them. The germline CDR1 and CDR2 sequences are SNHLY and FYNNEI. The CDR3 runs 15 residues. DNA for the CDR3: TGTGCCAGCAGTGTTGCGGCGGTTCTTTACAATGAGCAGTTCTTC. Residues: CASSVAAVLYNEQFF.

The chain couples TRBV21-1 to TRBJ2-7; the D call of TRBD2 is as the table states it, not checked on the DNA. TRBV21-1 is termed a pseudogene. This CDR3 spans 20 amino acids. The chain's CDR3 is CASSGPGTSGTLVSSYEQYV. The CDR3 DNA sequence: TGTGCCAGCAGCGGACCCGGGACTAGCGGGACATTGGTAAGCTCCTACGAGCAGTACGTC.

This chain connects TRBV19 to TRBJ2-2; 7 bases fit TRBD1. Losses at the gene ends were 7 bases for V and 2 bases for J; bases not matched to a gene: 4. The CDR3 extends over 14 amino acids. CDR1 is LNHDA and CDR2 is SQIVND in the germline V gene (reference sequence). The CDR3 here is CASNRGPNTGELFF. CDR3 sequence (DNA): TGTGCCAGTAACAGGGGACCTAACACCGGGGAGCTGTTTTTT.

The chain employs TRBV18 and TRBJ2-3, with 8 bases lining up with TRBD2. Trimming took 4 bases from V and 7 from J; bases not matched to a gene: 13. Germline values: CDR1 KGHSH, CDR2 LQKENI. This CDR3 comprises 16 residues. The CDR3: CASSLSGTSGEYTQYF. The CDR3 DNA sequence: TGTGCCAGCTCACTTTCCGGGACTAGTGGTGAATATACGCAGTATTTT.

The chain employs TRBV11-3 and TRBJ2-7; D ambiguous. Trimming took 6 bases from V and 4 from J, leaving 13 bases between them. Germline CDR1 is SGHNT and CDR2 is YENEEA. This CDR3 comprises 13 residues. This CDR3 is CASRNSFPYEQYV. The CDR3, as DNA: TGTGCCAGCAGAAACAGTTTCCCTTACGAGCAGTACGTC.

The V gene is TRBV5-4, the J gene TRBJ2-7; 7 bases map to TRBD1. Losses at the gene ends were 1 base for V and 2 bases for J; bases not matched to a gene: 6. CDR3 size: 15 residues. Germline V gene sequence: CDR1 SGHNT, CDR2 YYREEE (reference sequence). CDR3 nucleotides: TGTGCCAGCAGCTTGTGGGGTGGACAGGCCTACGAGCAGTACTTC. Translating gives CASSLWGGQAYEQYF.

The genes are TRBV6-5 and TRBJ2-2; D is possibly TRBD2 (5 bases). The CDR3 consists of 15 residues. Between the trimmed V and J ends, which lost 5 bases and 4 bases, there was a span of 14 bases. Germline V lookup: CDR1 MNHEY, CDR2 SVGAGI. The DNA of the CDR3 is TGTGCCAGCAGTCTGAGGGAATTGGGCACCGGGGAGCTGTTTTTT. It encodes CASSLRELGTGELFF.

V gene TRBV4-3 combines with J gene TRBJ2-7; TRBD1 aligns across 8 bases. The ends lost 1 base at V and 5 bases at J; junction bases unmatched: 4. In germline, CDR1 is LGHNA, CDR2 YSLEER. The CDR3 has 14 amino acids. The CDR3 region is CASSQGGQGHEQYF. The CDR3 DNA sequence: TGCGCCAGCAGCCAAGGAGGACAGGGCCACGAGCAGTACTTC.

The chain employs TRBV18 and TRBJ1-4; 8 nucleotides agree with TRBD1. With V trimmed by 4 bases and J by 8 bases, 6 bases remained unmatched. Germline-derived CDR1 and CDR2 are KGHSH and LQKENI. The CDR3 is 14 residues long. CDR3 DNA: TGTGCCAGCTCACAGGACAGACAGGGGGAAAAACTGTTTTTT. It specifies CASSQDRQGEKLFF.

The chain uses TRBV19 and TRBJ1-2; 7 positions match TRBD1. The CDR3 has 15 residues. Looked up from germline, CDR1 is LNHDA and CDR2 is SQIVND (reference sequence). Trimming cost V 7 bases and J 4 bases; bases outside gene matches: 12. This CDR3 reads CASMNQFGDSYGYTF. The CDR3 bases are TGTGCCAGTATGAATCAATTCGGGGACAGCTATGGCTACACCTTC. The full variable domain, in which reference TRBV19 and TRBJ1-2 provide the parts outside the CDR3, is DGGITQSPKYLFRKEGQNVTLSCEQNLNHDAMYWYRQDPGQGLRLIYYSQIVNDFQKGDIAEGYSVSREKKESFPLTVTSAQKNPTAFYLCASMNQFGDSYGYTFGSGTRLTVV.

J is TRBJ2-3 and V is TRBV24-1; TRBD2 aligns across 7 bases. This CDR3 region has 14 residues. The germline V gene encodes CDR1 KGHDR and CDR2 SFDVKD. V shed 5 bases and J 3 bases; nucleotides not matched to a gene: 4. CDR3 protein: CATSAGEGTDTQYF. In DNA, the CDR3 is TGTGCCACCAGTGCTGGGGAGGGGACAGATACGCAGTATTTT.

This clone was recorded only once. This chain joins TRBV19 and TRBJ2-7; 10 bases map to TRBD1. The CDR3 runs 15 residues. J lost 7 bases, V lost 5 bases, and 11 bases had no gene match. Germline CDR1 is LNHDA and CDR2 is SQIVND (reference sequence). The CDR3 bases are TGTGCCAGTAGTCCAACCGGGACAGGGGCGGAGGAGCAGTACTTC. Residues: CASSPTGTGAEEQYF.

CDR3 in amino acids: CASGLVLFGVGRARYNEQFF. The CDR3 coding sequence is TGTGCTAGTGGTTTGGTATTGTTCGGGGTCGGGAGGGCCCGCTACAATGAGCAGTTCTTC. V and J are TRBV12-5 and TRBJ2-1; 8 bases match TRBD2. Germline V CDR1 and CDR2: LGHNT, FRNRAP. There are 20 residues in the CDR3. J lost 3 bases, V lost 0 bases, and 16 bases had no gene match.

This sequence joins TRBV7-8 and TRBJ2-3; 7 bases are a match to TRBD2. V dropped 5 bases and J dropped 4; count of bases not matched to a gene: 9. Germline CDR1 is SGHVS and CDR2 is FQNEAQ. This CDR3 has 15 amino acids. CDR3 nucleotides: TGTGCCAGCAGCGCCGGGGAGGGCGGGGCAGATACGCAGTATTTT. Translation gives CASSAGEGGADTQYF.

The J gene is TRBJ1-1, the V gene TRBV28; D unclear. Germline CDR1 and CDR2: MDHEN and SYDVKM. V lost 3 bases and J lost 10, with 15 bases in between. The CDR3 contains 13 residues. The CDR3 spells CASSFDRPRGAFF. DNA of the CDR3: TGTGCCAGCAGTTTTGATAGACCTCGAGGAGCTTTCTTT.

The V and J genes are TRBV3-1 (or the pseudogene TRBV3-2) and TRBJ2-1; 7 nucleotides line up with TRBD1. The CDR3 is 15 residues long. The V segment lost 1 base and the J segment 7 bases; nucleotides outside the gene matches: 7. CDR1 and CDR2 (germline): LGHDT, YNNKEL (reference sequence). The CDR3 protein is CASSQVQGLGNEQFF. DNA for the CDR3: TGTGCCAGCAGCCAAGTACAGGGGTTGGGAAATGAGCAGTTCTTC.

The chain has TRBV7-2 and TRBJ2-7; unclear D gene. Trimming removed 5 bases at V and 6 bases at J, with 14 bases between. The germline V gene encodes CDR1 SGHTA and CDR2 FQGNSA. The CDR3 is made up of 13 amino acids. CDR3 residues: CASSPLRPPEQYF. For the CDR3, the DNA is TGTGCCAGCAGCCCCCTGAGGCCCCCCGAGCAGTACTTC. Using reference TRBV7-2 and TRBJ2-7 for the parts outside the CDR3, the full variable domain is GAGVSQSPSNKVTEKGKDVELRCDPISGHTALYWYRQSLGQGLEFLIYFQGNSAPDKSGLPSDRFSAERTGGSVSTLTIQRTQQEDSAVYLCASSPLRPPEQYFGPGTRLTVT.

The chain links TRBV5-6 to TRBJ2-1; 8 nucleotides agree with TRBD2. Germline V lookup: CDR1 SGHDT, CDR2 YYEEEE. J lost 15 bases, V lost 4 bases, and 18 bases had no gene match. CDR3 length: 15 residues. CDR3 sequence reads: CASSLLVHEGGRMFF. The CDR3 nucleotides read TGTGCCAGCAGCCTCTTGGTCCATGAAGGCGGGAGGATGTTCTTC.

This rearrangement joins TRBV10-1 to TRBJ2-3; 10 bases are a match to TRBD2. J lost 1 base, V lost 4 bases, and 14 bases had no gene match. Germline CDR1 and CDR2: WNHNN and SYGVQD (reference sequence). CDR3 length equals 19 residues. The CDR3 region has the DNA TGCGCCAGCAGTGCAATAGCGGGAGGACCCTCGGGGGGCACAGATACGCAGTATTTT. Encoded protein: CASSAIAGGPSGGTDTQYF.

This clone was seen a single time. The chain has TRBV18 and TRBJ1-3; 7 bases are shared with TRBD1. Trimming at V came to 2 bases and at J to 2 bases, leaving 3 bases not matched to a gene. The CDR3 is made up of 15 amino acids. The germline CDR1 and CDR2 sequences are KGHSH and LQKENI. The CDR3 protein is CASSPDGTAGNTIYF. The CDR3 DNA sequence: TGTGCCAGCTCACCAGACGGGACAGCTGGAAACACCATATATTTT.

This clone has only a few counts. V gene TRBV27 combines with J gene TRBJ1-1; D call uncertain. Germline-derived CDR1 and CDR2 are MNHEY and SMNVEV (reference sequence). The CDR3 has 14 amino acids. The V gene lost 2 bases and the J gene lost 1 base, with 8 bases spanning the gap. Written as DNA, the CDR3 is TGTGCCAGCAGTTTAGGGAGAAAGAACACTGAAGCTTTCTTT. Translated: CASSLGRKNTEAFF.